In this sample, the clone carrying this TCR beta chain turned up a few times. Deletions cut 6 bases from V and 4 bases from J, with 7 bases between. There are 12 residues in the CDR3. In germline, CDR1 is MNHEY, CDR2 SMNVEV (reference sequence). Drawing of peripheral blood yielded about 9.7 milliliters from each donor. Total RNA, at least 5 micrograms per sample, was extracted from PBMCs. These data belong to a study of blood T cells in healthy people across ages. It was with a sample-barcoded 5' primer and a J-beta primer mix that a second PCR of about 6 to 12 cycles was run. TCRdb itself ran the 5' RACE reads through MiXCR, one entry per CDR3 protein. Here the sample spans 1,300,000 or so distinct CDR3 sequences, roughly 59% being singletons.

The sample consisted of blood. This chain joins TRBV27 and TRBJ2-1; D remains unclear. The sequence was collected from a man younger than 35 in good health. CDR3 nucleotide sequence: TGTGCCAGCAGGACACTTTACAATGAGCAGTTCTTC. As protein: CASRTLYNEQFF.